A single T cell receptor (beta chain) is shown here with its context. Its antigen is undetermined. Sequencing was performed with immunoSEQ multiplex PCR; in TCRdb, only in-frame clones are kept and a portion is missing. The sample consists of about 150,000 clones, roughly 93% of them appearing once. The data derive from a study of cytomegalovirus exposure and HLA in healthy donors. The CDR3 has 15 amino acids. Germline V gene data show CDR1 as SGDLS and CDR2 as YYNGEE. Trimming removed 0 bases from V and 2 bases from J, with 11 bases in between. The donors formed part of the roughly 120-subject validation cohort, distinct from the roughly 670-subject first cohort. Study-wide results and caveats: Cytomegalovirus status was reportedly diagnosed by the classifier with high specificity and sensitivity. One later analysis, an examination of the 120 or so validation repertoires, found that first-cohort TCR clusters tended to co-occur in them.

Sample: PBMCs. This TCR was recovered from a man aged 18 to 30 in good health and CMV-seropositive. The rearrangement links TRBV9 to TRBJ1-2; TRBD1 might be the D (5 bases). This CDR3 is CASSVGGRVNYGYTF. In DNA, the CDR3 is TGTGCCAGCAGCGTAGGGGGCAGGGTAAACTATGGCTACACCTTC. The full variable domain, rest sourced from reference TRBV9 and TRBJ1-2, is DSGVTQTPKHLITATGQRVTLRCSPRSGDLSVYWYQQSLDQGLQFLIQYYNGEERAKGNILERFSAQQFPDLHSELNLSSLELGDSALYFCASSVGGRVNYGYTFGSGTRLTVV.